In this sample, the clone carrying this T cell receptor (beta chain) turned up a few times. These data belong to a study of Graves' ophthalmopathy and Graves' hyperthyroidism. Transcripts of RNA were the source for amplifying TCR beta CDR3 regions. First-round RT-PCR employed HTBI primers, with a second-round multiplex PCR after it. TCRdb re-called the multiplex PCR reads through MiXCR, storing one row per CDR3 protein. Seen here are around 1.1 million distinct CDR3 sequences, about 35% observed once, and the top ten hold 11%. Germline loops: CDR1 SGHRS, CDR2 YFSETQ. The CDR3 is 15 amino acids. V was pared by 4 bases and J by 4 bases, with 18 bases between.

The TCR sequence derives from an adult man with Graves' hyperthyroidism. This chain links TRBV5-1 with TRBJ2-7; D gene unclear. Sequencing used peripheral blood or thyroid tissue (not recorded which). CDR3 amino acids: CASSLEEGQSYEQYF. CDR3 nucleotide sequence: TGCGCCAGCAGCCTAGAAGAAGGTCAAAGTTACGAGCAGTACTTC.